A single sample is the source of the 5 T cell receptor beta chains below, sequenced in a study of blood T cell repertoires in COVID-19. Sequencing was performed with immunoSEQ multiplex PCR; in TCRdb, only in-frame clones are kept and a portion is missing. The sample lists approximately 100,000 clones, approximately 87% occurring once. The source material was peripheral blood. The source is a woman aged 55-69 years with acute or convalescent COVID-19.

The chain's CDR3 is CASRITGAGGTQYF. The CDR3 DNA sequence: TGTGCCAGCAGGATTACAGGGGCCGGGGGTACGCAGTATTTT. J is TRBJ2-3 and V is TRBV2; tentatively, D is TRBD1 (7 bases). CDR3 length: 14 amino acids. Germline-derived CDR1 and CDR2 are SNHLY and FYNNEI. Trimming removed 6 bases at V and 8 bases at J, with 18 bases between.

The chain has TRBV14 and TRBJ2-5; D is possibly TRBD2 (5 bases). Germline-derived CDR1 and CDR2 are SGHDN and FVKESK. CDR3 length equals 12 residues. Trimming took off 4 bases at V and 10 bases at J, with 13 bases between the two ends. CDR3 coding DNA: TGTGCCAGCAGCCTTCCCGGGATGGTCCAGTACTTC. Translation gives CASSLPGMVQYF. The entire variable domain, with the rest obtained from reference TRBV14 and TRBJ2-5, is as follows: EAGVTQFPSHSVIEKGQTVTLRCDPISGHDNLYWYRRVMGKEIKFLLHFVKESKQDESGMPNNRFLAERTGGTYSTLKVQPAELEDSGVYFCASSLPGMVQYFGPGTRLLVL.

V is TRBV7-9 and J is TRBJ2-7; D unresolved. This CDR3 contains 12 residues. The V end was cut by 1 base, the J end by 3 bases, with 4 bases between. Germline CDR1 reads SEHNR; CDR2 reads FQNEAQ (reference sequence). CDR3 residues: CASSLVLYEQYF. As DNA, the CDR3 is TGTGCCAGCAGCTTAGTACTCTACGAGCAGTACTTC.

The chain couples TRBV7-6 to TRBJ2-3; 8 bases line up with TRBD1. Germline lookup yields CDR1 SGHVS and CDR2 FNYEAQ. The CDR3 contains 14 residues. Trimming removed 2 bases from V and 3 bases from J; junction bases left unmatched: 1. CDR3 nucleotide sequence: TGTGCCAGCAGCTTACAGGGGGCTACAGATACGCAGTATTTT. This translates into CASSLQGATDTQYF.

The rearrangement joins TRBV28 to TRBJ1-3; TRBD1 agrees at 8 bases. The CDR3 is 18 amino acids. V was clipped by 3 bases and J by 0 bases; unmatched bases: 10. Germline lookup yields CDR1 MDHEN and CDR2 SYDVKM. In nucleotides, the CDR3 is TGTGCCAGCAGTTTGGATCAGGACAGGGCTTTCTCTGGAAACACCATATATTTT. It yields the protein CASSLDQDRAFSGNTIYF.